This TCR beta chain was identified in a study of T-cell memory formation after mild COVID-19. General observations from the study: Second-wave clones with a day 37 peak had unconfirmed SARS-CoV-2 specificity. Researchers report contracting CD4+ clones mostly in CM and EM, with CD8+ clones in EMRA. Contracting clones, day 15 to 85, had balanced CD4/CD8, and later expanders favored CD4+.

The CDR3 sequence is 14 residues long. V was shortened by 3 bases and J by 4 bases, with 10 bases between the two germline ends. Constant-segment primers were used for 5'RACE, and the resulting TCR alpha and TCR beta cDNA libraries carried sample barcodes and UMIs. TCRdb analysed the 5' RACE reads with MiXCR anew, one entry per CDR3 protein. This sample yields roughly 510,000 distinct CDR3 sequences, of which 15% to 20% are seen a single time; around 8.1% belongs to the top ten. This clonotype was detected once. Its antigen is still unknown. The clonotype was recovered from an adult woman who had mild COVID-19 (a few samples of this study predate the infection). Cell type and time point are not known. The rearrangement links TRBV12-3 or TRBV12-4 to TRBJ1-3; D unresolved. Sequencing was carried out using PBMCs or a T cell subset sorted from them (not recorded which). CDR3 in amino acids: CASSFCVAGNTIYF. CDR3 DNA: TGTGCCAGCAGTTTCTGTGTTGCAGGAAACACCATATATTTT.